The 25 T cell receptor beta chains below all came from one sample that was sequenced in a study of long-term antiretroviral therapy in people with HIV (dated by TCRdb to 2021 to 2024). The immunoSEQ hsTCRB v3.0 assay was used at survey level resolution to sequence the TRB variable region. Sourced from immuneACCESS, this table was stored by TCRdb with only in-frame sequences that have V and J called. A share of the clones is absent; for the studies checked, an unresolved V gene accounts for under half, and the remainder has no known explanation. The sample data list 20,000 to 25,000 clones, and roughly 91% of these were observed just once. The ten largest clones add up to under 4% of the sample. This specimen was unsorted PBMCs, taken 2.3 years after starting antiretroviral therapy. Every receptor here comes from a man aged 60 to 75 with HIV.

The rearrangement links TRBV6-5 to TRBJ1-2; tentative D call: TRBD1 (5 bases). CDR1 MNHEY and CDR2 SVGAGI come from the germline V gene. The CDR3 spans 14 residues. The ends were cut back, 1 base at V and 2 bases at J, with 8 bases in the middle. The CDR3 nucleotides are TGTGCCAGCAGTTACTACGCAGGGAACTATGGCTACACCTTC. Amino acid sequence: CASSYYAGNYGYTF.

This clone is a singleton in its sample. The chain recombines TRBV27 with TRBJ2-5; a possible D gene is TRBD1 (6 bases). Germline CDR1 and CDR2: MNHEY and SMNVEV (reference sequence). Trimming took off 7 bases at V and 3 bases at J, with 18 bases between the two ends. This CDR3 comprises 15 residues. In DNA form, the CDR3 reads TGTGCCAGCAAACTTTTACGGGCAGGGGAAGAGACCCAGTACTTC. It codes for CASKLLRAGEETQYF.

V gene TRBV4-2 combines with J gene TRBJ2-5; a weak D match, TRBD2 (6 bases). This CDR3 has 14 residues. V lost 1 base and J lost 7, with 13 bases in between. Germline lookup yields CDR1 LGHNA and CDR2 YNFKEQ. The CDR3 region has the DNA TGTGCCAGCAGCCAAGTTCCTAGCGACCTGACCCAGTACTTC. Translation gives CASSQVPSDLTQYF.

The rearrangement uses TRBV5-1 and TRBJ1-4; 12 bases align to TRBD1. This CDR3 is 18 amino acids long. Germline lookup yields CDR1 SGHRS and CDR2 YFSETQ. V lost 0 bases to trimming and J lost 8 bases; unmatched junction nucleotides: 11. The chain's CDR3 is CASSLAPGQGARGEKLFF. The CDR3 coding sequence is TGCGCCAGCAGCTTGGCCCCGGGACAGGGGGCGCGTGGGGAAAAACTGTTTTTT.

The chain carries TRBV6-1 and TRBJ1-3; 9 nucleotides line up with TRBD1. V was pared by 8 bases and J by 0 bases, with 2 bases of the junction left unmatched. The CDR3 sequence is 14 residues long. Germline V CDR1 and CDR2: MNHNS, SASEGT. The chain's CDR3 is CASLTGGSGNTIYF. DNA for the CDR3: TGTGCCAGCCTGACAGGGGGCTCTGGAAACACCATATATTTT.

The chain uses TRBV27 and TRBJ2-1, with a tentative D call TRBD1 (6 bases). Germline V gene lookup returns CDR1 MNHEY and CDR2 SMNVEV (reference sequence). CDR3 length equals 15 residues. Trimming took 2 bases from V and 2 from J, leaving 10 bases between them. The CDR3 spells CASSLRQVTYNEQFF. CDR3 coding DNA: TGTGCCAGCAGTTTACGACAGGTAACCTACAATGAGCAGTTCTTC.

This sequence joins TRBV14 and TRBJ2-4; D is perhaps TRBD1 (6 bases). The CDR3 runs 15 residues. V was pared by 3 bases and J by 2 bases, with 11 bases between. Germline V lookup: CDR1 SGHDN, CDR2 FVKESK. CDR3 nucleotides: TGTGCCAGCAGCCAGTTAGGGGGACCCAAAAACATTCAGTACTTC. Protein: CASSQLGGPKNIQYF.

The chain links TRBV5-1 to TRBJ1-1; D is uncertain. Between the trimmed V and J ends, which lost 0 bases and 1 base, there was a span of 7 bases. The CDR3 length is 14 residues. The V gene's germline CDR1 is SGHRS and CDR2 YFSETQ. CDR3 residues: CASSLEGGNTEAFF. Written as DNA, the CDR3 is TGCGCCAGCAGCTTGGAGGGTGGGAACACTGAAGCTTTCTTT.

The chain uses TRBV10-3 and TRBJ2-7, with D hard to call. The V end was cut by 2 bases, the J end by 3 bases, with 14 bases between. Germline V gives CDR1 ENHRY, CDR2 SYGVKD. The CDR3 contains 15 residues. In DNA form, the CDR3 reads TGTGCCATCAGTGAGCGCGTCCAAGGTTACTACGAGCAGTACTTC. It yields the protein CAISERVQGYYEQYF.

This chain links TRBV7-2 with TRBJ2-1; D may be TRBD1 (6 bases). The CDR3 has 15 amino acids. With 5 bases removed from V and 2 bases from J, the gap between germline ends came to 13 bases. CDR1 SGHTA and CDR2 FQGNSA come from the germline V gene. In nucleotides, the CDR3 is TGTGCCAGCAGCCCGAGTAGGGGGACCTACAATGAGCAGTTCTTC. It encodes CASSPSRGTYNEQFF. The complete variable domain, with remaining parts taken from reference TRBV7-2 and TRBJ2-1, reads GAGVSQSPSNKVTEKGKDVELRCDPISGHTALYWYRQSLGQGLEFLIYFQGNSAPDKSGLPSDRFSAERTGGSVSTLTIQRTQQEDSAVYLCASSPSRGTYNEQFFGPGTRLTVL.

This chain connects TRBV29-1 to TRBJ2-3; D is perhaps TRBD2 (6 bases). The ends were cut back, 6 bases at V and 3 bases at J, with 19 bases in the middle. This CDR3 region has 15 residues. CDR1 is SQVTM, CDR2 ANQGSEA, per germline. The CDR3 protein is CSVLGGSWGTDTQYF. CDR3 DNA sequence: TGCAGCGTCCTCGGGGGTAGCTGGGGGACAGATACGCAGTATTTT.

In this sample, this clone turned up a few times. The chain recombines TRBV4-1 with TRBJ2-7, with 7 bases matching TRBD1. CDR1 and CDR2 (germline): MGHRA, YSYEKL. V was clipped by 0 bases and J by 1 base; unmatched bases: 6. The CDR3 runs to 16 residues. The CDR3 DNA is TGCGCCAGCAGCCAAGATTGGGGGACAGCTTCCTACGAGCAGTACTTC. Protein product: CASSQDWGTASYEQYF.

The rearrangement uses TRBV19 and TRBJ2-7; TRBD2 matches at 8 bases. The trim removed 1 base at V and 2 bases at J, leaving 4 bases unmatched. Germline V gene lookup returns CDR1 LNHDA and CDR2 SQIVND (reference sequence). The length of the CDR3 is 15 residues. CDR3: CASSIGVAGPYEQYF. The DNA of the CDR3 is TGTGCCAGTAGTATAGGGGTAGCGGGACCCTACGAGCAGTACTTC.

As regards this clone: One end of the junction is discordant with germline, which a read error may explain. This chain links TRBV18 with TRBJ2-7; D remains unclear. This CDR3 has 12 residues. The V gene's germline CDR1 is KGHSH and CDR2 LQKENI. The DNA for the CDR3 is TGTGCCAGTTCACCGACCTTGGGGGAGCAGTACTTC. This translates into CASSPTLGEQYF. Complete variable domain (other parts from reference TRBV18 and TRBJ2-7): NAGVMQNPRHLVRRRGQEARLRCSPMKGHSHVYWYRQLPEEGLKFMVYLQKENIIDESGMPKERFSAEFPKEGPSILRIQQVVRGDSAAYFCASSPTLGEQYFGPGTRLTVT.

The gene calls are TRBV28 and TRBJ1-4, with D hard to call. Germline V CDR1 and CDR2: MDHEN, SYDVKM. V dropped 5 bases and J dropped 4 bases, with 17 bases sitting between them. This CDR3 contains 16 residues. This CDR3 is CASSRVAMGLNEKLFF. CDR3 DNA sequence: TGTGCCAGCAGTAGGGTAGCGATGGGCCTTAATGAAAAACTGTTTTTT.

This chain joins TRBV13 and TRBJ2-3; 12 nucleotides agree with TRBD2. This CDR3 is 20 amino acids long. V gave up 5 bases and J gave up 1 base; unmatched junction bases: 16. CDR1 is PRHDT, CDR2 FYEKMQ, per germline (reference sequence). The CDR3 sequence is CASSGPSGGASFLGTDTQYF. DNA of the CDR3: TGTGCCAGCAGCGGTCCTAGCGGGGGGGCCTCTTTTTTGGGCACAGATACGCAGTATTTT. Together with reference TRBV13 and TRBJ2-3, the CDR3 gives the full variable domain: AAGVIQSPRHLIKEKRETATLKCYPIPRHDTVYWYQQGPGQDPQFLISFYEKMQSDKGSIPDRFSAQQFSDYHSELNMSSLELGDSALYFCASSGPSGGASFLGTDTQYFGPGTRLTVL.

The chain joins TRBV7-6 to TRBJ2-3; D is undetermined. The CDR3 length is 14 residues. CDR1 is SGHVS, CDR2 FNYEAQ, per germline. V was shortened by 0 bases and J by 6 bases, with 10 bases between the two germline ends. In DNA form, the CDR3 reads TGTGCCAGCAGCTTAGCGGGTTACCAGGATACGCAGTATTTT. This gives the protein CASSLAGYQDTQYF.

J is TRBJ2-5 and V is TRBV11-1; 8 bases fit TRBD2. The germline V gene encodes CDR1 SGHAT and CDR2 FQDESV (reference sequence). The CDR3 contains 16 residues. Unmatched junction bases numbered 12, after V lost 5 bases and J lost 4 bases. The CDR3 reads CASSPRRTSWGETQYF. The CDR3 DNA sequence: TGTGCCAGCAGCCCTAGACGGACTAGCTGGGGAGAGACCCAGTACTTC.

This clone was seen just once. The rearrangement links TRBV30 to TRBJ2-3; D tentatively fits TRBD1 or TRBD2 (5 bases each). Per germline, CDR1 GTSNPN and CDR2 SVGIG (reference sequence). The CDR3 is 15 amino acids. V lost 4 bases and J lost 2, with 16 bases in between. The CDR3 loop reads CAWIAHWDDTDTQYF. In DNA form, the CDR3 reads TGTGCCTGGATCGCCCATTGGGACGACACAGATACGCAGTATTTT. Based on the CDR3 plus reference TRBV30 and TRBJ2-3, the full variable domain is SQTIHQWPATLVQPVGSPLSLECTVEGTSNPNLYWYRQAAGRGLQLLFYSVGIGQISSEVPQNLSASRPQDRQFILSSKKLLLSDSGFYLCAWIAHWDDTDTQYFGPGTRLTVL.

The table lists this clone with a count of one. DNA for the CDR3: TGTGCCTGGAGTCTTCGGCAGGGCAGACTTTATAGCAATCAGCCCCAGCATTTT. The encoded protein is CAWSLRQGRLYSNQPQHF. V and J are TRBV30 and TRBJ1-5; TRBD1 might be the D (5 bases). The CDR3 is made up of 18 amino acids. The V end was cut by 2 bases, the J end by 0 bases, with 20 bases between. Germline V CDR1 and CDR2: GTSNPN, SVGIG (reference sequence).

This chain links TRBV27 with TRBJ2-7, with 8 bases fitting TRBD1. The CDR3 has 13 amino acids. The V segment lost 5 bases and the J segment 6 bases; nucleotides outside the gene matches: 6. Per germline, CDR1 MNHEY and CDR2 SMNVEV (reference sequence). The CDR3 loop reads CASSLYRGTEQYF. CDR3 in DNA: TGTGCCAGCAGTCTCTACAGGGGGACCGAGCAGTACTTC.

This clone was seen more than once but under ten times. V gene TRBV2 combines with J gene TRBJ1-2; 9 bases match TRBD1. V trimming: 4 bases; J trimming: 4 bases; junction bases outside the gene matches: 10. The CDR3 runs 16 residues. Germline V gene data show CDR1 as SNHLY and CDR2 as FYNNEI. The CDR3 loop reads CASSANRDRASYGYTF. Written as DNA, the CDR3 is TGTGCCAGCAGTGCTAACCGGGACAGGGCATCCTATGGCTACACCTTC.

The V call is TRBV6-6, the J call TRBJ2-1; D not certain. This CDR3 comprises 15 residues. Germline loops: CDR1 MNHNY, CDR2 SVGAGI (reference sequence). Trimming cost V 2 bases and J 3 bases, with 11 bases left between them. The CDR3 nucleotides read TGTGCCAGCAGTTACCGAGGACGGATCTACAATGAGCAGTTCTTC. Residues: CASSYRGRIYNEQFF.

The chain links TRBV28 to TRBJ2-1; 10 bases line up with TRBD2. The CDR3 consists of 15 residues. Trimming took 7 bases from V and 1 from J; bases not matched to a gene: 4. Germline loops: CDR1 MDHEN, CDR2 SYDVKM. The CDR3: CASTQAGGSYNEQFF. Here the CDR3 DNA reads TGTGCCAGCACGCAAGCGGGAGGGTCCTACAATGAGCAGTTCTTC.

V usage is TRBV7-7 and J usage is TRBJ2-1, with D perhaps matching TRBD1 (5 bases). The length of the CDR3 is 13 residues. Germline V CDR1 and CDR2: SSHAT, FNYEAQ (reference sequence). Trimming pared 5 bases from V and 6 bases from J, leaving 11 bases between. In nucleotides, the CDR3 is TGTGCCAGCAGCCCAGGGTCCGGCAATGAGCAGTTCTTC. The encoded protein is CASSPGSGNEQFF.